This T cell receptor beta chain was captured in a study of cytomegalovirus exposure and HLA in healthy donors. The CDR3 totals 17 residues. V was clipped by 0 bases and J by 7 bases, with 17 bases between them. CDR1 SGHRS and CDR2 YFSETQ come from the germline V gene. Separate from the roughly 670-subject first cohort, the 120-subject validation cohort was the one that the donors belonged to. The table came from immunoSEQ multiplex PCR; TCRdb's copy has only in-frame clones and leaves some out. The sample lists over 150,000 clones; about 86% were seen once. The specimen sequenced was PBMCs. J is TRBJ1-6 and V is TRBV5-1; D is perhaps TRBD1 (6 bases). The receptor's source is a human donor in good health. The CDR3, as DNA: TGCGCCAGCAGCTTGGCCGGGACACAAGTTCCGAATTCACCCCTCCACTTT. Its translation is CASSLAGTQVPNSPLHF. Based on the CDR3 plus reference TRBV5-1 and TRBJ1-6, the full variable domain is KAGVTQTPRYLIKTRGQQVTLSCSPISGHRSVSWYQQTPGQGLQFLFEYFSETQRNKGNFPGRFSGRQFSNSRSEMNVSTLELGDSALYLCASSLAGTQVPNSPLHFGNGTRLTVT.